This entry concerns a single T cell receptor (beta chain). Its specificity is unknown. This sample is drawn from a study of response to subunit inactivated influenza vaccine. Study-wide points: The authors offered the suggestion that each seasonal influenza vaccination recruits few new T cells.

TCRdb processed the RT-PCR reads anew with MiXCR; each CDR3 protein has one entry. The table includes hundreds of thousands of distinct CDR3 sequences, about 14% detected once. Specimen: PBMCs from blood, collected 14 days before vaccination. The receptor was derived from a man in his fifties who received an inactivated influenza vaccine.

The CDR3 DNA reads as TGCAGTGCGCTCCCGGGACTAGCGGGACTTTGGCAGACCCAGTACTTC. Its translation is CSALPGLAGLWQTQYF. The chain is built from TRBV20-1 and TRBJ2-5; 13 bases agree with TRBD2. The trim removed 6 bases at V and 6 bases at J, leaving 13 bases unmatched. Germline V gene sequence: CDR1 DFQATT, CDR2 SNEGSKA (reference sequence). This CDR3 is built from 16 residues.